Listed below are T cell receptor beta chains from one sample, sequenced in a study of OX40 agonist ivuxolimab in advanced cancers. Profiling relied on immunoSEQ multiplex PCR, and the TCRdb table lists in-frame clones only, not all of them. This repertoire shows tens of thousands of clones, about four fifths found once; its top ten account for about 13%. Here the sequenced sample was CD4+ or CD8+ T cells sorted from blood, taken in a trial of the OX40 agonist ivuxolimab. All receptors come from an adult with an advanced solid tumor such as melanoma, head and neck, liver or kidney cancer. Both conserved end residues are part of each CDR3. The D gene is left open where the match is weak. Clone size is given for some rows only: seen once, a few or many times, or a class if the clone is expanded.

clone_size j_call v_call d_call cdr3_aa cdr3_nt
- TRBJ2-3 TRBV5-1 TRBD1 CASSLGTGQLVDTQYF TGCGCCAGCAGTCTCGGGACAGGACAGTTGGTAGATACGCAGTATTTT
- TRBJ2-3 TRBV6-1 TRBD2 CASSAMGAREGSDTQYF TGTGCCAGCAGTGCGATGGGGGCCCGGGAGGGTTCAGATACGCAGTATTTT
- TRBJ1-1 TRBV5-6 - CASGALPGGWGTEAFF TGTGCCAGCGGAGCACTCCCCGGAGGGTGGGGCACTGAAGCTTTCTTT
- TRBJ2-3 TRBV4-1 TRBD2 CASSQKSIAGEDTQYF TGCGCCAGCAGCCAAAAGAGTATAGCGGGAGAAGATACGCAGTATTTT
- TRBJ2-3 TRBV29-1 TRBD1 CSVRDRGLIDTQYF TGCAGCGTTCGGGACAGGGGGCTCATAGATACGCAGTATTTT
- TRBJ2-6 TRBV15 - CATSSKIRSGANVLTF TGTGCCACCAGCAGCAAGATCCGCTCTGGGGCCAACGTCCTGACTTTC
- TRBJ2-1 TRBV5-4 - CASSFGDRNNEQFF TGTGCCAGCAGCTTCGGAGACAGAAACAATGAGCAGTTCTTC
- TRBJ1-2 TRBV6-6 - CASSFRPNYGYTF TGTGCCAGCAGTTTCCGACCGAACTATGGCTACACCTTC
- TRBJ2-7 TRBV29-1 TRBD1 CSVGGNTGTGLSNEQYF TGCAGCGTTGGGGGAAATACCGGGACAGGGCTTTCGAACGAGCAGTACTTC
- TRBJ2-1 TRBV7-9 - CASSWGAEGGQFF TGTGCCAGCAGCTGGGGAGCCGAAGGTGGGCAGTTCTTC
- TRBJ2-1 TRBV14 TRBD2 CASSQVRGGLLYEQFF TGTGCCAGCAGCCAAGTAAGGGGAGGGCTTCTCTATGAGCAGTTCTTC
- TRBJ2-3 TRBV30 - CASSAWGTDTQYF TGTGCCTCGTCCGCTTGGGGCACAGATACGCAGTATTTT
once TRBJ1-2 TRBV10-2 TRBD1 CASTGGDGYTF TGCGCCAGTACAGGGGGCGATGGCTACACCTTC
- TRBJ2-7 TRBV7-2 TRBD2 CASSYKAGSSYEQYF TGTGCCAGCAGCTATAAAGCGGGAAGCTCCTACGAGCAGTACTTC
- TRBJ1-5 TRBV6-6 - CASEQGLNQPQHF TGTGCCAGCGAACAGGGCCTAAATCAGCCCCAGCATTTT
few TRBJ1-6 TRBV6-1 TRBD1 CASGTGNDSPLHF TGTGCCAGTGGGACAGGGAACGATTCACCCCTCCACTTT
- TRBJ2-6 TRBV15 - CATSRAIAGANVLTF TGTGCCACCAGCAGAGCCATCGCCGGGGCCAACGTCCTGACTTTC
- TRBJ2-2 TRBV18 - CASSPPGGGHTGELFF TGTGCCAGCTCACCCCCTGGAGGGGGCCACACCGGGGAGCTGTTTTTT
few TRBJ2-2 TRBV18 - CASSHGTPNTGELFF TGTGCCAGCTCCCACGGGACACCGAACACCGGGGAGCTGTTTTTT
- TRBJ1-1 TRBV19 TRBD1 CASSIDRGQGNTEAFF TGTGCCAGTAGTATCGACAGGGGACAAGGGAACACTGAAGCTTTCTTT
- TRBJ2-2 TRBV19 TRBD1 CASSLGQGAMNGELFF TGTGCCAGTAGTCTTGGACAGGGGGCTATGAACGGGGAGCTGTTTTTT